These T cell receptor beta chains were read from a single sample in a study of blood T cell repertoires in COVID-19. Assay used: immunoSEQ multiplex PCR; TCRdb lists only in-frame clones, some missing. The sample contains around 300,000 clones, roughly nine tenths of which appear only once. The sequencing input was PBMCs or T cells enriched from blood (not recorded which). These receptors originate from a woman younger than 35 who had recovered from COVID-19. CDR3s include the opening cysteine and the closing phenylalanine or tryptophan. For some rows the clone size is stated as once, few or many, or as a class when expanded; others skip it.

v_call: TRBV27
clone_size: NA
j_call: TRBJ1-5
cdr3_aa: CASSERGQPQHF

v_call: TRBV19
clone_size: NA
j_call: TRBJ2-1
cdr3_aa: CASSIGPGQGERGQFF

v_call: TRBV15
clone_size: NA
j_call: TRBJ1-1
cdr3_aa: CATSRSLGAVNTEAFF

v_call: TRBV3-1/TRBV3-2
clone_size: NA
j_call: TRBJ1-5
cdr3_aa: CASSRDNSNQPQHF

v_call: TRBV27
clone_size: NA
j_call: TRBJ2-1
cdr3_aa: CASSLSLAGVQEQFF

v_call: TRBV3-1/TRBV3-2
clone_size: NA
j_call: TRBJ2-7
cdr3_aa: CASSQDYYEQYF

v_call: TRBV5-1
clone_size: NA
j_call: TRBJ1-1
cdr3_aa: CASSFRGNTEAFF

v_call: TRBV29-1
clone_size: once
j_call: TRBJ1-1
cdr3_aa: CSVAGHTEAFF

v_call: TRBV10-3
clone_size: NA
j_call: TRBJ1-2
cdr3_aa: CAISDVDRSLNYGYTF

v_call: TRBV30
clone_size: NA
j_call: TRBJ2-2
cdr3_aa: CAWSGQDSNFAGELFF

v_call: TRBV12-3/TRBV12-4
clone_size: many
j_call: TRBJ1-2
cdr3_aa: CASTDAEAYGYTF

v_call: TRBV29-1
clone_size: NA
j_call: TRBJ1-2
cdr3_aa: CSVEGQGESGYTF

v_call: TRBV28
clone_size: NA
j_call: TRBJ1-1
cdr3_aa: CASSLPGQGSTEAFF

v_call: TRBV12-3/TRBV12-4
clone_size: NA
j_call: TRBJ2-1
cdr3_aa: CASSSQGDEQFF

v_call: TRBV5-4
clone_size: NA
j_call: TRBJ1-6
cdr3_aa: CASSLTDNSPLHF

v_call: TRBV5-1
clone_size: NA
j_call: TRBJ1-1
cdr3_aa: CASSLPGTSHTEAFF

v_call: TRBV14
clone_size: NA
j_call: TRBJ2-7
cdr3_aa: CASSRGTSGSGEQYF

v_call: TRBV11-3
clone_size: NA
j_call: TRBJ1-1
cdr3_aa: CASSQGQSWRGNTEAFF

v_call: TRBV4-3
clone_size: NA
j_call: TRBJ2-1
cdr3_aa: CASSQDYSGGAWMNEQFF

v_call: TRBV11-2
clone_size: NA
j_call: TRBJ2-1
cdr3_aa: CASSKGLAGGRNEQFF

v_call: TRBV28
clone_size: NA
j_call: TRBJ1-3
cdr3_aa: CASSPAGGFSGNTIYF

v_call: TRBV28
clone_size: NA
j_call: TRBJ2-7
cdr3_aa: CASSRTSGGTYEQYF

v_call: TRBV13
clone_size: NA
j_call: TRBJ1-1
cdr3_aa: CASSLGPDRLNTEAFF

v_call: TRBV20-1
clone_size: NA
j_call: TRBJ1-6
cdr3_aa: CSASIGGIGNSPLHF

v_call: TRBV9
clone_size: NA
j_call: TRBJ2-1
cdr3_aa: CASSVGTAGAPFF

v_call: TRBV18
clone_size: once
j_call: TRBJ2-3
cdr3_aa: CASSLTSGGPSTDTQYF

v_call: TRBV5-1
clone_size: NA
j_call: TRBJ1-3
cdr3_aa: CASSLWGHSGNTIYF

v_call: TRBV7-8
clone_size: NA
j_call: TRBJ2-7
cdr3_aa: CASSSDRVYEQYF

v_call: TRBV28
clone_size: NA
j_call: TRBJ2-7
cdr3_aa: CASSRQTSGSYHEQYF

v_call: TRBV12-3/TRBV12-4
clone_size: NA
j_call: TRBJ2-3
cdr3_aa: CASTPRTDTQYF

v_call: TRBV28
clone_size: NA
j_call: TRBJ1-4
cdr3_aa: CASSLSGWSEKLFF

v_call: TRBV24-1
clone_size: NA
j_call: TRBJ1-4
cdr3_aa: CATSDHGQAPHSTTNEKLFF

v_call: TRBV7-9
clone_size: NA
j_call: TRBJ1-2
cdr3_aa: CASSLRAGTSYGYTF

v_call: TRBV27
clone_size: NA
j_call: TRBJ1-6
cdr3_aa: CASSFLLPPNSPLHF

v_call: TRBV29-1
clone_size: NA
j_call: TRBJ2-5
cdr3_aa: CSETTGLAGGPPQYF

v_call: TRBV19
clone_size: once
j_call: TRBJ1-2
cdr3_aa: CASSLPGQGAGGYTF

v_call: TRBV9
clone_size: once
j_call: TRBJ1-2
cdr3_aa: CASSVVIGGLVDGYTF

v_call: TRBV7-9
clone_size: NA
j_call: TRBJ1-1
cdr3_aa: CASRSDRERGNTEAFF

v_call: TRBV4-2
clone_size: NA
j_call: TRBJ1-4
cdr3_aa: CASSPGGAVANEKLFF

v_call: TRBV7-6
clone_size: NA
j_call: TRBJ1-6
cdr3_aa: CASSTGQGRSYNSPLHF

v_call: TRBV2
clone_size: few
j_call: TRBJ1-4
cdr3_aa: CASSERQAVNEKLFF

v_call: TRBV5-6
clone_size: NA
j_call: TRBJ2-1
cdr3_aa: CASSLAVRGSYNEQFF

v_call: TRBV7-2
clone_size: NA
j_call: TRBJ2-5
cdr3_aa: CASSSWRGGQETQYF

v_call: TRBV4-1
clone_size: NA
j_call: TRBJ1-1
cdr3_aa: CASSPYDRSYEAFF

v_call: TRBV14
clone_size: once
j_call: TRBJ1-2
cdr3_aa: CASSQTGMGGYTF

v_call: TRBV27
clone_size: NA
j_call: TRBJ2-7
cdr3_aa: CASSLLRDSYEQYF

v_call: TRBV5-4
clone_size: NA
j_call: TRBJ2-1
cdr3_aa: CASSLHSSYNEQFF

v_call: TRBV19
clone_size: NA
j_call: TRBJ1-4
cdr3_aa: CASSIARQGQSNEKLFF

v_call: TRBV6-1
clone_size: few
j_call: TRBJ1-5
cdr3_aa: CASSEASSVWPQHF

v_call: TRBV19
clone_size: NA
j_call: TRBJ2-3
cdr3_aa: CASAQGAATDTQYF

v_call: TRBV18
clone_size: NA
j_call: TRBJ1-2
cdr3_aa: CASSLRQGPDYGYTF